This TCR beta chain was sequenced during a study of blood T cells in healthy people across ages. General study points: Correlation between TCR beta diversity and naive T cell percentage was strong. In long-lived donors, naive CD4+ cell counts and diversity exceeded those of aged donors.

On this clonotype: The antigen is not known.

V lost 6 bases and J lost 7; bases outside the gene matches: 5. This CDR3 has 13 residues. Germline V CDR1 and CDR2: SGHRS, YFSETQ. With a J-beta primer mix and a sample-barcoded 5' primer, a second PCR ran roughly 6 to 11 cycles. TCRdb independently ran MiXCR on the 5' RACE reads; one entry per CDR3 protein. In the table there are around 1,800,000 distinct CDR3 sequences, about two fifths of which are singletons. Total RNA extraction produced at least 5.5 micrograms (per sample) for the study. The receptor was derived from a human donor in good health. The sample comprised blood. This sequence joins TRBV5-1 and TRBJ2-7, with 12 positions matching TRBD1. CDR3 protein: CASTGTGGWEQYF. DNA of the CDR3: TGCGCCAGCACCGGGACAGGGGGCTGGGAGCAGTACTTC.